Below, one TCR beta chain is given with its context. Profiled with immunoSEQ multiplex PCR; TCRdb holds only in-frame clones, not every one. This table holds tens of thousands of clones, 80% to 90% found once. The data were obtained in a study of blood T cell repertoires in COVID-19. At the level of the study: Samples representing acute and convalescent COVID-19 were sourced from the United States, Italy and Spain. The cDNA or gDNA used as material had been derived from T cells, B-cell-depleted T cells, or PBMCs.

V was pared by 4 bases and J by 6 bases, with 26 bases of the junction left unmatched. The V gene's germline CDR1 is SGHRS and CDR2 YFSETQ. This CDR3 spans 21 amino acids. The TCR sequence derives from a man aged 45 to 65 with acute or convalescent COVID-19. This chain uses TRBV5-1 with TRBJ2-1; 9 bases are a match to TRBD2. The sample taken for sequencing was peripheral blood. CDR3 region: CASSPGRLGLALSQDFNEQFF. The DNA of the CDR3 is TGCGCCAGCAGCCCGGGACGGTTGGGACTAGCACTTTCCCAGGATTTCAATGAGCAGTTCTTC. Combining the CDR3 with reference TRBV5-1 and TRBJ2-1 gives the whole variable domain KAGVTQTPRYLIKTRGQQVTLSCSPISGHRSVSWYQQTPGQGLQFLFEYFSETQRNKGNFPGRFSGRQFSNSRSEMNVSTLELGDSALYLCASSPGRLGLALSQDFNEQFFGPGTRLTVL.